The next 7 T cell receptor beta chains were all read from a single sample in a study of molecular identifiers for immune sequencing clone quantification. TCRdb called the PCR reads again in MiXCR, with one record for every CDR3 protein. Of about 320,000 distinct CDR3 sequences in the sample, about a fifth were seen once. Sample: naive CD8+ T cells from blood, with Jurkat cell RNA spiked in. Subset specified: FACS-sorted CD8+CD4-CCR7+CD45RA+ naive T cells. Every receptor here comes from a human donor in good health. Some libraries in this study had Jurkat cell RNA spiked in.

There are many counts of this clonotype. V is TRBV30 and J is TRBJ1-1, with D perhaps matching TRBD1 (6 bases). The CDR3 is 13 residues long. The germline CDR1 and CDR2 sequences are GTSNPN and SVGIG (reference sequence). V gave up 0 bases and J gave up 4 bases, with 9 bases separating them. CDR3 nucleotides: TGTGCCTGGAGTGTAACAGGGCTCACTGAAGCTTTCTTT. Encoded protein: CAWSVTGLTEAFF.

This clonotype was observed many times. The chain has TRBV12-3 or TRBV12-4 and TRBJ2-1; 13 bases line up with TRBD2. With 4 bases clipped from V and 4 bases from J, the junction kept 13 bases outside the gene matches. The CDR3 is 19 amino acids. The CDR3 sequence: CASSSGTSGTPSLYNEQFF. The CDR3 coding sequence is TGTGCCAGCAGTTCTGGGACTAGCGGGACCCCTTCGCTATACAATGAGCAGTTCTTC.

This clonotype was recorded at least ten times. V gene TRBV9 combines with J gene TRBJ1-2, with 7 bases fitting TRBD1. The CDR3 is 15 residues long. From germline, CDR1 is SGDLS and CDR2 YYNGEE. V gave up 4 bases and J gave up 3 bases; unmatched junction bases: 9. The CDR3 DNA reads as TGTGCCAGCAGCTTAACAGGGGAATCATACTATGGCTACACCTTC. Protein sequence: CASSLTGESYYGYTF.

Concerning this clonotype: A much larger clone lies a single base off, so this may be a read error. In this CDR3 the conserved last residue, phenylalanine or tryptophan, is missing, so a read error is likely. The rearrangement joins TRBV27 to TRBJ1-5; 7 bases line up with TRBD1. The CDR3 consists of 13 residues. From germline, CDR1 is MNHEY and CDR2 SMNVEV (reference sequence). The CDR3 sequence: CASGGGSNQPQHS. The CDR3, as DNA: TGTGCATCAGGGGGAGGGAGCAATCAGCCCCAGCATTCT.

This clonotype was recorded many times. The chain recombines TRBV6-1 with TRBJ1-1, with unresolved D. The CDR3 is 12 amino acids. Germline loops: CDR1 MNHNS, CDR2 SASEGT. Trimming left V 8 bases short and J 6 bases short, with 13 bases between. The CDR3 DNA is TGTGCCAGCGGCCACGCGTCGGCTGAAGCTTTCTTT. It codes for CASGHASAEAFF.

Note on this clonotype: A much larger clone lies one base from this, so it may be a read error. This chain's CDR3 is CSARVARASYEQYF. The DNA of the CDR3 is TGCAGTGCTAGAGTAGCGAGGGCTTCCTACGAGCAGTACTTC. The chain has TRBV20-1 and TRBJ2-7; perhaps TRBD2 as D (5 bases). Germline assignment: CDR1 DFQATT and CDR2 SNEGSKA (reference sequence). The V gene lost 1 base and the J gene lost 1 base, with 11 bases spanning the gap. The length of the CDR3 is 14 residues.

There are a few counts of this clonotype. V usage is TRBV6-5 and J usage is TRBJ2-7; the match to TRBD1 covers 9 bases. The germline gives CDR1 MNHEY, CDR2 SVGAGI. The CDR3 extends over 14 amino acids. V lost 4 bases to trimming and J lost 2 bases; unmatched junction nucleotides: 3. Written as DNA, the CDR3 is TGTGCCAGCAGTTCGACAGGGGGGACCTACGAGCAGTACTTC. Protein sequence: CASSSTGGTYEQYF.